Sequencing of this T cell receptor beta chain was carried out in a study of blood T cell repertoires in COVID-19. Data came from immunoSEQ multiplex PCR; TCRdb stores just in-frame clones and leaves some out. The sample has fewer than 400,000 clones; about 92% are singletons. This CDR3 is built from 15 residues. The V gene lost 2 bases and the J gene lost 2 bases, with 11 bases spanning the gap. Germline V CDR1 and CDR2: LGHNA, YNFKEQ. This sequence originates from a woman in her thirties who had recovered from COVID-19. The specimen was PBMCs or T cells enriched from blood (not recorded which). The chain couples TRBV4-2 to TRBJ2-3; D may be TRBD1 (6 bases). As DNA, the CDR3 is TGTGCCAGCAGCCAATCAGGACAGACCACAGATACGCAGTATTTT. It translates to CASSQSGQTTDTQYF.